These T cell receptor beta chains were read from a single sample in a study of blood T cell repertoires in COVID-19. Sequencing was performed with immunoSEQ multiplex PCR; in TCRdb, only in-frame clones are kept and a portion is missing. Of 80,000 or so clones listed, 75% to 90% are singletons. The sample taken for sequencing was peripheral blood. Source of these receptors: a woman aged 65 to 85 with acute or convalescent COVID-19. CDR3s include the opening cysteine and the closing phenylalanine or tryptophan. The order of the fields is clone size, V gene, D gene, J gene, CDR3 DNA, CDR3 protein. The D gene is left open where the match is weak. The size entry is marked missing in some rows and otherwise reads once, few, many or a size class.

size: NA; V: TRBV2; D: NA; J: TRBJ1-3; DNA: TGTGCCAGCAGCGCGGAGGACGGAGCCTCTGGAAACACCATATATTTT; CDR3: CASSAEDGASGNTIYF
size: NA; V: TRBV27; D: TRBD1; J: TRBJ1-6; DNA: TGTGCCAGCAGTTTATTGCCATATACAGGGGGCGAGGGTTCACCCCTCCACTTT; CDR3: CASSLLPYTGGEGSPLHF
size: NA; V: TRBV9; D: NA; J: TRBJ1-6; DNA: TGTGCCAGCAGCGGACGCGCAGGGAAGGATTCACCCCTCCACTTT; CDR3: CASSGRAGKDSPLHF
size: NA; V: TRBV9; D: NA; J: TRBJ1-1; DNA: TGTGCCAGCAGCGTAGGGGCGAACACTGAAGCTTTCTTT; CDR3: CASSVGANTEAFF
size: NA; V: TRBV2; D: TRBD1; J: TRBJ1-4; DNA: TGTGCCAGCAGTGGCCAGACAGGGTTGGGGGAAAAACTGTTTTTT; CDR3: CASSGQTGLGEKLFF
size: NA; V: TRBV11-2; D: NA; J: TRBJ2-7; DNA: TGTGCCAGCAGCTTGGGTGGGTCGGGAGCCGAGCAGTACTTC; CDR3: CASSLGGSGAEQYF
size: few; V: TRBV7-2; D: TRBD2; J: TRBJ2-5; DNA: TGTGCCAGCAGACATCCGGGACTAGGTACAGAGACCCAGTACTTC; CDR3: CASRHPGLGTETQYF
size: NA; V: TRBV4-1; D: NA; J: TRBJ1-1; DNA: TGCGCCAGCAGCCAGCTAAGGGGCGCTTCGAACACTGAAGCTTTCTTT; CDR3: CASSQLRGASNTEAFF
size: NA; V: TRBV7-8; D: TRBD2; J: TRBJ2-1; DNA: TGTGCCAGCAGCCCAGGGAATGGGCGGGGGTCCCCCTACAATGAGCAGTTCTTC; CDR3: CASSPGNGRGSPYNEQFF
size: NA; V: TRBV6-6; D: NA; J: TRBJ2-2; DNA: TGTGCCAGCAGGTCGGACTCAAACGGGGAGCTGTTTTTT; CDR3: CASRSDSNGELFF
size: once; V: TRBV3-1/TRBV3-2; D: TRBD2; J: TRBJ2-3; DNA: TGTGCCAGCAGTCAAAGGACTAGCGGGGTGAATACGCAGTATTTT; CDR3: CASSQRTSGVNTQYF
size: NA; V: TRBV3-1/TRBV3-2; D: NA; J: TRBJ2-1; DNA: TGTGCCAGCAGCCACCCAGCGTCCAGGGCCAATGAGCAGTTCTTC; CDR3: CASSHPASRANEQFF
size: once; V: TRBV15; D: NA; J: TRBJ1-3; DNA: TGTGCCACCAGCAGTCCAGGGTCGAACACCATATATTTT; CDR3: CATSSPGSNTIYF
size: NA; V: TRBV6-1; D: NA; J: TRBJ2-5; DNA: TGTGCCAGCAGTGAAGGGAGGACCTCGGGGTCGTCGGAGACCCAGTACTTC; CDR3: CASSEGRTSGSSETQYF
size: NA; V: TRBV7-2; D: NA; J: TRBJ2-7; DNA: TGTGCCAGCAGCCGGAGGGCAGCTACCGGGGGCGAGCAGTACTTC; CDR3: CASSRRAATGGEQYF
size: NA; V: TRBV6-5; D: NA; J: TRBJ1-5; DNA: TGTGCCAGCGGGAGACCTAGCAATCAGCCCCAGCATTTT; CDR3: CASGRPSNQPQHF
size: NA; V: TRBV4-1; D: TRBD2; J: TRBJ2-3; DNA: TGCGCCAGCAGCCAAGAGGAAACAACTAGCGGGATCACAGATACGCAGTATTTT; CDR3: CASSQEETTSGITDTQYF
size: NA; V: TRBV2; D: NA; J: TRBJ1-1; DNA: TGTGCCTCCTATGGGGGGGGCTACACTGAAGCTTTCTTT; CDR3: CASYGGGYTEAFF
size: NA; V: TRBV5-1; D: TRBD1; J: TRBJ2-3; DNA: TGCGCCAGCAGCTTTGGACAGGGGAGCACAGATACGCAGTATTTT; CDR3: CASSFGQGSTDTQYF
size: NA; V: TRBV9; D: TRBD2; J: TRBJ2-5; DNA: TGTGCCAGCAGCGTAGGGACTAGCGGGGGCCGAGAGACCCAGTACTTC; CDR3: CASSVGTSGGRETQYF
size: NA; V: TRBV6-6; D: TRBD1; J: TRBJ1-5; DNA: TGTGCCAGCAGTAGACAGGGGGCAACTCAAGGGCCCCAGCATTTT; CDR3: CASSRQGATQGPQHF
size: NA; V: TRBV3-1/TRBV3-2; D: TRBD1; J: TRBJ1-1; DNA: TGTGCCAGCAGCACCCGACAGGGGGCCCGAACTGAAGCTTTCTTT; CDR3: CASSTRQGARTEAFF
size: once; V: TRBV5-1; D: TRBD1; J: TRBJ2-2; DNA: TGCGCCAGCAGCTCCGGACAGGGGGCTTCCGGGGAGCTGTTTTTT; CDR3: CASSSGQGASGELFF
size: NA; V: TRBV5-1; D: TRBD2; J: TRBJ2-1; DNA: TGCGCCAGCAGTCATAGCGGGGGGGCCAATGAGCAGTTCTTC; CDR3: CASSHSGGANEQFF
size: once; V: TRBV14; D: TRBD1; J: TRBJ1-2; DNA: TGTGCCAGCAGCCGGGACAGGAACTATGGCTACACCTTC; CDR3: CASSRDRNYGYTF
size: once; V: TRBV7-2; D: NA; J: TRBJ1-4; DNA: TGTGCCAGCAGCTTCAGGGGTTCAGCAACTAATGAAAAACTGTTTTTT; CDR3: CASSFRGSATNEKLFF
size: NA; V: TRBV5-1; D: TRBD2; J: TRBJ2-7; DNA: TGCGCCAGCAGCCGCGGGACTAGCGGGGGCCCTACCTACGAGCAGTACTTC; CDR3: CASSRGTSGGPTYEQYF
size: NA; V: TRBV4-1; D: TRBD2; J: TRBJ2-5; DNA: TGCGCCAGCAGCCAAGGAGTAGCGGGGGACCAAGAGACCCAGTACTTC; CDR3: CASSQGVAGDQETQYF
size: NA; V: TRBV5-1; D: TRBD2; J: TRBJ2-5; DNA: TGCGCCAGCAGCTTGCGTCCCGTTAGCGGGGGCCGTCAAGAGACCCAGTACTTC; CDR3: CASSLRPVSGGRQETQYF
size: few; V: TRBV11-2; D: TRBD2; J: TRBJ2-7; DNA: TGTGCCAGCAGCTTGCCCCCCGGACTAGCGGGTTACTACGAGCAGTACTTC; CDR3: CASSLPPGLAGYYEQYF
size: NA; V: TRBV6-5; D: NA; J: TRBJ2-5; DNA: TGTGCCAGCAGTTACACGACAGGTCAAGAGACCCAGTACTTC; CDR3: CASSYTTGQETQYF
size: NA; V: TRBV7-3; D: NA; J: TRBJ2-7; DNA: TGTGCCAGCAGCTTAACGGGGAGGAGGGACGAGCAGTACTTC; CDR3: CASSLTGRRDEQYF
size: NA; V: TRBV7-6; D: TRBD2; J: TRBJ2-3; DNA: TGTGCCAGCAGCCCTCCAGGAAGAGCGGGGGATTTGCACGCAGATACGCAGTATTTT; CDR3: CASSPPGRAGDLHADTQYF
size: NA; V: TRBV19; D: TRBD1; J: TRBJ1-2; DNA: TGTGCCAGTATCCCGAAAGGTGGCAGGGGGCGTCGATATGGCTACACCTTC; CDR3: CASIPKGGRGRRYGYTF
size: NA; V: TRBV11-2; D: NA; J: TRBJ2-2; DNA: TGTGCCAGCAGCTTAAACTACCCCGGACAGTACACCGGGGAGCTGTTTTTT; CDR3: CASSLNYPGQYTGELFF
size: NA; V: TRBV6-5; D: NA; J: TRBJ1-1; DNA: TGTGCCAGCAGTCGCTTAGGGTGGAGGGCTTTCTTT; CDR3: CASSRLGWRAFF
size: NA; V: TRBV5-1; D: TRBD2; J: TRBJ2-7; DNA: TGCGCCAGCAGCTTGCGGACTAGCGGGGGCCCCGAGCAGTACTTC; CDR3: CASSLRTSGGPEQYF
size: once; V: TRBV29-1; D: TRBD1; J: TRBJ1-1; DNA: TGCAGCGTTGTGACAGGGGGACAGACTGAAGCTTTCTTT; CDR3: CSVVTGGQTEAFF
size: NA; V: TRBV5-1; D: TRBD2; J: TRBJ2-3; DNA: TGCGCCAGCAGCTTCCTACTAGCGGGTAGCACAGATACGCAGTATTTT; CDR3: CASSFLLAGSTDTQYF
size: NA; V: TRBV10-3; D: TRBD1; J: TRBJ1-5; DNA: TGTGCCATCAGTGACCAGGACAGGGGGGATCAGCCCCAGCATTTT; CDR3: CAISDQDRGDQPQHF
size: NA; V: TRBV6-2/TRBV6-3; D: NA; J: TRBJ1-1; DNA: TGTGCCAGCAGTTACATCGTCTCGCGGGGGTCTGAAGCTTTCTTT; CDR3: CASSYIVSRGSEAFF